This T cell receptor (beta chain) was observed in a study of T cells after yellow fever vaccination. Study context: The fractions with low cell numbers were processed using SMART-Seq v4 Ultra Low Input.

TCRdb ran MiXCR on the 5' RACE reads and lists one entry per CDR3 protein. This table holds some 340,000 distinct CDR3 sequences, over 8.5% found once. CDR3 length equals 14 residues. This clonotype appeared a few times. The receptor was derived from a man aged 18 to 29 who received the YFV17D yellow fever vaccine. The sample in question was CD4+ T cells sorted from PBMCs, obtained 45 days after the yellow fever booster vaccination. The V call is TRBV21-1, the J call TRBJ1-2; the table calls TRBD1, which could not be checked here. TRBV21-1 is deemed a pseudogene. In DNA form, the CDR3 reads TGTGATACCCAACTTCGGGGGTTTAACTATGGCTACACCTTC. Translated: CDTQLRGFNYGYTF.